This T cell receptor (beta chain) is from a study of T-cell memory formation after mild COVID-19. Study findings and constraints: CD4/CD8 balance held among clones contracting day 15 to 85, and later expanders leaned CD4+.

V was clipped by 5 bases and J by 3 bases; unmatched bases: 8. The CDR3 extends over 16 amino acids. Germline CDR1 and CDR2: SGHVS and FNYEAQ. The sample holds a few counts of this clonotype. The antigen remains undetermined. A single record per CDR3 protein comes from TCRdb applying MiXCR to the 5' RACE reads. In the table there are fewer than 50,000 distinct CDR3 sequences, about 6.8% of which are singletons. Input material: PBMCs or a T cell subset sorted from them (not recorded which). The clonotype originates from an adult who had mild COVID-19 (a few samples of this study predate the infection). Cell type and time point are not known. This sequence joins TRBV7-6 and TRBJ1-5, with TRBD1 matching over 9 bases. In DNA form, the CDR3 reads TGTGCCAGCAGCCAAGGACAGGGGTTGACCAATCAGCCCCAGCATTTT. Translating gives CASSQGQGLTNQPQHF.